These T cell receptor beta chains were read from a single sample in a study of T-cell memory formation after mild COVID-19. TCRdb re-derived calls from the 5' RACE reads in MiXCR, one entry per CDR3 protein. The sample has hundreds of thousands of distinct CDR3 sequences, about 25% seen once; the top ten hold about 12%. Sequenced: PBMCs or a T cell subset sorted from them (not recorded which). Receptors were obtained from an adult woman who had mild COVID-19 (a few samples of this study predate the infection). Cell type and time point are not known. CDR3s include the opening cysteine and the closing phenylalanine or tryptophan. D genes are given only for firm matches. Not every row has a clone size; where given, it reads once, few, many or a size class.

DNA: TGTGCCAGCAGTTGGACTAGCGGGGGTTTAGATACGCAGTATTTT
CDR3: CASSWTSGGLDTQYF
D: TRBD2
V: TRBV3-1
size: few
J: TRBJ2-3

DNA: TGTGCCAGCACCAAGAGGGGCCTAAGCTCCTACAATGAGCAGTTCTTC
CDR3: CASTKRGLSSYNEQFF
D: -
V: TRBV7-9
size: -
J: TRBJ2-1

DNA: TGTGCCAGCGTTAGTGGGGGAGTGGGCAATCAGCCCCAGCATTTT
CDR3: CASVSGGVGNQPQHF
D: -
V: TRBV12-3/TRBV12-4
size: few
J: TRBJ1-5

DNA: TGTGCCACCAGTGCCCTCGGCAATCAGCCCCAGCATTTT
CDR3: CATSALGNQPQHF
D: -
V: TRBV24-1
size: -
J: TRBJ1-5

DNA: TGTGCCAGCAGCCAAGGGACGCTAGCCTACGAGCAGTACTTC
CDR3: CASSQGTLAYEQYF
D: -
V: TRBV3-1
size: -
J: TRBJ2-7

DNA: TGTGCCAGCAGCCAAGGCCGGGGGCCCATGAACACTGAAGCTTTCTTT
CDR3: CASSQGRGPMNTEAFF
D: -
V: TRBV14
size: -
J: TRBJ1-1

DNA: TGTGCCAGCAGTGGGGGAAGGGAAACTAATGAAAAACTGTTTTTT
CDR3: CASSGGRETNEKLFF
D: -
V: TRBV2
size: -
J: TRBJ1-4

DNA: TGTGCCAGCCGCCCGGGAGGAGGGGCCAACGTCCTGACTTTC
CDR3: CASRPGGGANVLTF
D: TRBD2
V: TRBV27
size: -
J: TRBJ2-6

DNA: TGCGCCAGCAGCTGGCTACTAGCGGGATACACAGATACGCAGTATTTT
CDR3: CASSWLLAGYTDTQYF
D: TRBD2
V: TRBV5-1
size: -
J: TRBJ2-3

DNA: TGCAGCGCTATTCGGGACAGCTCCTACGAGCAGTACTTC
CDR3: CSAIRDSSYEQYF
D: TRBD1
V: TRBV20-1
size: few
J: TRBJ2-7

DNA: TGTGCCAGCAGTCATGGTGGCAGGGGGAGTTCCTACGAGCAGTACTTC
CDR3: CASSHGGRGSSYEQYF
D: TRBD1
V: TRBV6-1
size: few
J: TRBJ2-7

DNA: TGTGCCACCAGTGAGACGGGGTCCCCCTACGAGCAGTACTTC
CDR3: CATSETGSPYEQYF
D: -
V: TRBV24-1
size: -
J: TRBJ2-7

DNA: TGTGCCAGCAGCCCCGGGTCACCCTATGGCTACACCTTC
CDR3: CASSPGSPYGYTF
D: -
V: TRBV12-3/TRBV12-4
size: few
J: TRBJ1-2

DNA: TGTGCCAGCAGATTCAAGACTAGCGGGTGGGATACGCAGTATTTT
CDR3: CASRFKTSGWDTQYF
D: TRBD2
V: TRBV6-5
size: -
J: TRBJ2-3

DNA: TGCAGCGTTGGATCGCCAATAGGTGCGAAAAACACTGAAGCTTTCTTT
CDR3: CSVGSPIGAKNTEAFF
D: -
V: TRBV29-1
size: -
J: TRBJ1-1

DNA: TGTGCCAGCAGCGTAGAGGGAACCGGGACAGGGGATGAAAAACTGTTTTTT
CDR3: CASSVEGTGTGDEKLFF
D: TRBD1
V: TRBV9
size: -
J: TRBJ1-4

DNA: TGTGCCAGCAGACCAGACAGGGGGCCTAATCAGCCCCAGCATTTT
CDR3: CASRPDRGPNQPQHF
D: TRBD1
V: TRBV6-5
size: few
J: TRBJ1-5

DNA: TGTGCCACACGACAGGGGGCCGTGAACACTGAAGCTTTCTTT
CDR3: CATRQGAVNTEAFF
D: TRBD1
V: TRBV10-3
size: -
J: TRBJ1-1

DNA: TGTGCCAGCAGCTTTGGGACGGGGGTCAATCAGCCCCAGCATTTT
CDR3: CASSFGTGVNQPQHF
D: -
V: TRBV7-9
size: -
J: TRBJ1-5

DNA: TGTGCCAGCCTACAAGGAGGCCTCTATGGCTACACCTTC
CDR3: CASLQGGLYGYTF
D: -
V: TRBV12-3/TRBV12-4
size: -
J: TRBJ1-2

DNA: TGCAGCGTTGAAGGTAGCGGGACCTACAATGAGCAGTTCTTC
CDR3: CSVEGSGTYNEQFF
D: TRBD2
V: TRBV29-1
size: once
J: TRBJ2-1

DNA: TGCGCCAGCAGCCAAGTTCACGTGGGGGGAGGCTCTGGGGCCAACGTCCTGACTTTC
CDR3: CASSQVHVGGGSGANVLTF
D: -
V: TRBV4-1
size: once
J: TRBJ2-6

DNA: TGTGCCAGCAGTTCCAACACCGGGACTAGCGGGGGAAAGTCCTACAATGAGCAGTTCTTC
CDR3: CASSSNTGTSGGKSYNEQFF
D: TRBD2
V: TRBV6-2/TRBV6-3
size: few
J: TRBJ2-1

DNA: TGCGCCAGCAGCCAAGAGGGACAGGGCTCCCACGAGCAGTACTTC
CDR3: CASSQEGQGSHEQYF
D: TRBD1
V: TRBV4-1
size: few
J: TRBJ2-7

DNA: TGTGCCAGCAAAACGGCGGGAGGAGGGGTTTACAATGAGCAGTTCTTC
CDR3: CASKTAGGGVYNEQFF
D: TRBD2
V: TRBV6-6
size: -
J: TRBJ2-1

DNA: TGTGCCACCAGTGATTTGCACGGGGACTACAATGAGCAGTTCTTC
CDR3: CATSDLHGDYNEQFF
D: -
V: TRBV24-1
size: few
J: TRBJ2-1

DNA: TGTGCCAGCAGAAGCAGGGGGACAAGCGGGGCTTTCTTT
CDR3: CASRSRGTSGAFF
D: TRBD1
V: TRBV5-5
size: -
J: TRBJ1-1

DNA: TGTGCCAGCTCTAGCGGGAGGCTCCACAATGAGCAGTTCTTC
CDR3: CASSSGRLHNEQFF
D: TRBD2
V: TRBV2
size: -
J: TRBJ2-1

DNA: TGCGCCAGCAGCTTAGCCCCCGGGCGGGATGAAAAACTGTTTTTT
CDR3: CASSLAPGRDEKLFF
D: -
V: TRBV7-9
size: -
J: TRBJ1-4

DNA: TGTGCCAGCAGCTCCCGGGGGGGAGGGCCAACTAGCACAGATACGCAGTATTTT
CDR3: CASSSRGGGPTSTDTQYF
D: TRBD2
V: TRBV7-9
size: few
J: TRBJ2-3

DNA: TGTGCCAGCAGCTTGTTAGTATTCGTCACTGAAGCTTTCTTT
CDR3: CASSLLVFVTEAFF
D: -
V: TRBV7-9
size: few
J: TRBJ1-1

DNA: TGTGCCAGCTCACCGTCGGGACTAGCGGGAGGTACAGATACGCAGTATTTT
CDR3: CASSPSGLAGGTDTQYF
D: TRBD2
V: TRBV18
size: few
J: TRBJ2-3

DNA: TGTGCCAGCAGTGAAGTGGGACTAGCGGGAGGCGGCGAGCAGTACTTC
CDR3: CASSEVGLAGGGEQYF
D: TRBD2
V: TRBV2
size: -
J: TRBJ2-7

DNA: TGTGCCAGCAGTACCGAGGCGGGGAACTATGGCTACACCTTC
CDR3: CASSTEAGNYGYTF
D: -
V: TRBV12-3/TRBV12-4
size: few
J: TRBJ1-2

DNA: TGTGCCAGCAGCCAAGATCTAGGGAAAGGGGAAAAACTGTTTTTT
CDR3: CASSQDLGKGEKLFF
D: -
V: TRBV4-2
size: few
J: TRBJ1-4